These T cell receptor beta chains were read from a single sample in a study of shared clonotypes between healthy human individuals. The method was immunoSEQ multiplex PCR; TCRdb's version includes in-frame clones alone and lacks a portion of them. The table shows around 2.5 million clones, with under 95% occurring only once. The sample comprised naive CD4+ T cells from PBMCs. The receptors come from a man between 18 and 35 years old in good health. Some clones in this sample may be carry-over from other donors' samples. The conserved cysteine and the conserved F or W are not part of the CDR3 here.

V gene,CDR3 length,J gene,CDR3 protein
TRBV28,12,TRBJ1-2,ASSFTARVSGYT
TRBV2,8,TRBJ1-2,ASGDYGYT
TRBV12-2,16,TRBJ2-7,ASRPEGRLRLAIYEQY
TRBV2,13,TRBJ2-5,ASSQSAGFQETQY
TRBV29-1,12,TRBJ2-3,SARFSQVADTQY
TRBV5-4,10,TRBJ2-2,ASSFVTGELF
TRBV4-1,13,TRBJ2-1,ASSPTIILAGEQF
TRBV28,14,TRBJ2-1,ASRFGGGYSYNEQF
TRBV4-2,15,TRBJ2-1,ASSQAVGRGSYNEQF
TRBV7-3,11,TRBJ2-1,ASSLTSTNEQF
TRBV9,13,TRBJ2-1,ASSVVGDSYNEQF
TRBV5-1,15,TRBJ2-3,ASSPARDADPPDTQY
TRBV6-5,13,TRBJ2-7,ASSYSYTGIREQY